This T cell receptor beta chain was obtained from a study of neurological immune-mediated disorders. Study-wide points: The most TCR clonal expansion was seen in HTLV-1-associated myelopathy, whereas the least was seen in multiple sclerosis, below the level in healthy controls. The study phylogenetically grouped the repertoires of 18 of 34 multiple sclerosis patients into one related-CDR3 cluster, a possible signature.

As concerns this clonotype: The antigen is undetermined.

Synthesis of cDNA used 5'RACE (with 10-nucleotide random UMIs). Every sequencing run generated in excess of 160 million TCR-beta sequences. These sequences covered 15-18 subjects. TCRdb processed the 5' RACE reads anew with MiXCR; each CDR3 protein has one entry. This table holds over 35,000 distinct CDR3 sequences, 4% to 5.5% found once. The germline V gene has CDR1 DFQATT and CDR2 SNEGSKA (reference sequence). This CDR3 has 15 amino acids. With 4 bases removed from V and 2 bases from J, the gap between germline ends came to 16 bases. The clonotype originates from a woman in her sixties with multiple sclerosis. The chain is built from TRBV20-1 and TRBJ2-3, with D possibly matching TRBD1 (5 bases). The source material was PBMCs. The CDR3 loop is CSATRQPRNTDTQYF. CDR3 sequence (DNA): TGCAGTGCTACCCGACAGCCCAGAAACACAGATACGCAGTATTTT.